The next 11 T cell receptor beta chains were all read from a single sample in a study of a mutant IDH1 vaccine in newly diagnosed glioma. The time point denotes: week 35, safety follow-up. The investigators gave 300 ug of mutant IDH1 20-mer peptide in each vaccine dose, together with topical imiquimod. Their cognate antigens are unknown. Profiling relied on immunoSEQ multiplex PCR, and the TCRdb table lists in-frame clones only, not all of them. Among tens of thousands of clones listed, roughly 80% were seen once. The sequencing here drew on PBMCs, taken from a glioma patient whose treatment included an IDH1 peptide vaccine. The receptors come from a woman younger than 35 with glioma.

The chain has TRBV15 and TRBJ2-7; D uncertain. This CDR3 has 12 residues. CDR1 LNHNV and CDR2 YYDKDF come from the germline V gene (reference sequence). V lost 1 base, J lost 6 bases, and 7 bases lay in between. The CDR3 reads CATSRGELEQYF. The DNA for the CDR3 is TGTGCCACCAGCAGAGGCGAACTCGAGCAGTACTTC.

The genes are TRBV12-5 and TRBJ2-1; 11 bases match TRBD2. Germline loops: CDR1 LGHNT, CDR2 FRNRAP. Trimming took 6 bases from V and 7 from J; bases not matched to a gene: 11. The CDR3 is 16 residues long. CDR3 sequence: CASGGTSGALGNEQFF. The CDR3 DNA reads TGTGCTAGTGGGGGGACTAGCGGTGCGCTGGGGAATGAGCAGTTCTTC.

V is TRBV6-1 and J is TRBJ1-1, with a weak D call TRBD1 (6 bases). V was cut by 8 bases and J by 4 bases, with 14 bases left in between. CDR1 is MNHNS, CDR2 SASEGT, per germline. CDR3 size: 13 residues. The CDR3 bases are TGTGCCAGCCCCCGGACAGAGGGCACTGAAGCTTTCTTT. As protein: CASPRTEGTEAFF.

V and J are TRBV30 and TRBJ2-1; 7 bases align to TRBD1. The CDR3 is made up of 14 amino acids. V lost 8 bases and J lost 8; bases outside the gene matches: 15. Germline V gene lookup returns CDR1 GTSNPN and CDR2 SVGIG (reference sequence). CDR3 DNA: TGTGCCCAACGACAGGGCGGAATTATGGATGAGCAGTTCTTC. Amino acid sequence: CAQRQGGIMDEQFF.

V and J are TRBV5-1 and TRBJ1-3; TRBD1 is a possible D gene (5 bases). V was trimmed by 0 bases and J by 0 bases, leaving 13 bases between them. Germline lookup yields CDR1 SGHRS and CDR2 YFSETQ. The CDR3 is 17 amino acids. The CDR3 DNA follows: TGCGCCAGCAGCTTGGAGGGACGGTGGAGCTCTGGAAACACCATATATTTT. Translated: CASSLEGRWSSGNTIYF.

As DNA, the CDR3 is TGTGCCAGCAGCTTAATTCAGGGCGCCGAACCACGGGAGCAGTTCTTC. Encoded protein: CASSLIQGAEPREQFF. The chain combines TRBV7-9 with TRBJ2-1; possible D gene TRBD1, 5 bases. Trimming removed 2 bases at V and 10 bases at J, with 21 bases between. The CDR3 spans 16 residues. Germline V lookup: CDR1 SEHNR, CDR2 FQNEAQ (reference sequence). The whole variable domain, filled in from reference TRBV7-9 and TRBJ2-1, reads DTGVSQNPRHKITKRGQNVTFRCDPISEHNRLYWYRQTLGQGPEFLTYFQNEAQLEKSRLLSDRFSAERPKGSFSTLEIQRTEQGDSAMYLCASSLIQGAEPREQFFGPGTRLTVL.

This clone was detected once. This chain joins TRBV19 and TRBJ1-2; perhaps TRBD1 as D (6 bases). The V end was cut by 5 bases, the J end by 8 bases, with 15 bases between. Germline V CDR1 and CDR2: LNHDA, SQIVND (reference sequence). The CDR3 length is 13 residues. The CDR3 sequence: CASSVTGFLGYTF. Written as DNA, the CDR3 is TGTGCCAGTAGTGTCACAGGGTTTCTCGGCTACACCTTC. The full variable domain, its missing parts supplied by reference TRBV19 and TRBJ1-2, is DGGITQSPKYLFRKEGQNVTLSCEQNLNHDAMYWYRQDPGQGLRLIYYSQIVNDFQKGDIAEGYSVSREKKESFPLTVTSAQKNPTAFYLCASSVTGFLGYTFGSGTRLTVV.

The V call is TRBV6-1, the J call TRBJ2-5; D tentatively fits TRBD1 or TRBD2 (5 bases each). The ends were cut back, 3 bases at V and 5 bases at J, with 16 bases in the middle. CDR3 length: 15 residues. Germline assignment: CDR1 MNHNS and CDR2 SASEGT. The CDR3 sequence: CASSEGPRNWETQYF. As DNA, the CDR3 is TGTGCCAGCAGTGAGGGACCGAGGAATTGGGAGACCCAGTACTTC.

This clone occurred a few times. V and J are TRBV19 and TRBJ1-1; D not resolved. The CDR3 covers 13 residues. Trimming pared 7 bases from V and 1 base from J, leaving 10 bases between. CDR1 and CDR2 (germline): LNHDA, SQIVND (reference sequence). DNA for the CDR3: TGTGCCAGTACCGCAGGTGGGAACACTGAAGCTTTCTTT. This codes for CASTAGGNTEAFF.

The V gene is TRBV18, the J gene TRBJ2-3; D gene uncertain. Trimming took off 3 bases at V and 2 bases at J, with 9 bases between the two ends. There are 14 residues in the CDR3. The germline V gene encodes CDR1 KGHSH and CDR2 LQKENI. DNA of the CDR3: TGTGCCAGCTCACCGGTGGAACCCACAGATACGCAGTATTTT. Protein product: CASSPVEPTDTQYF. Full variable domain (remainder filled in from reference TRBV18 and TRBJ2-3): NAGVMQNPRHLVRRRGQEARLRCSPMKGHSHVYWYRQLPEEGLKFMVYLQKENIIDESGMPKERFSAEFPKEGPSILRIQQVVRGDSAAYFCASSPVEPTDTQYFGPGTRLTVL.

This clone was found a few times. The chain is built from TRBV7-9 and TRBJ1-1, with D unclear. This CDR3 spans 13 amino acids. The V and J ends lost 3 bases and 2 bases respectively, with 7 bases between them. Germline CDR1 and CDR2: SEHNR and FQNEAQ (reference sequence). CDR3 protein: CASSFLQNTEAFF. CDR3 nucleotides: TGTGCCAGCAGCTTTTTACAAAACACTGAAGCTTTCTTT.